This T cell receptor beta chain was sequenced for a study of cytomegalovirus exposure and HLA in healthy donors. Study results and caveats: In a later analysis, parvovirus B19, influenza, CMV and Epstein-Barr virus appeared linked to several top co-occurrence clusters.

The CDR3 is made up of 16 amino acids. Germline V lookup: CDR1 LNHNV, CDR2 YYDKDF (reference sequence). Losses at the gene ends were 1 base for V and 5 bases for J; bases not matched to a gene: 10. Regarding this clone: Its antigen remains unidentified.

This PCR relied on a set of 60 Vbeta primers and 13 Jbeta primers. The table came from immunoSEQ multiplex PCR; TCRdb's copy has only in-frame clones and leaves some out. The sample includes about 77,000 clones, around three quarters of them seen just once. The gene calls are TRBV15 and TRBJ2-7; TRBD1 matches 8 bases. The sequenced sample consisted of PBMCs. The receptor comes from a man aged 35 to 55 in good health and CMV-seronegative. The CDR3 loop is CATSRAVGQGLDEQYF. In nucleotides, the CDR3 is TGTGCCACCAGCAGAGCAGTCGGACAGGGTCTCGACGAGCAGTACTTC.